Below, 27 T cell receptor beta chains from the same sample are listed, as sequenced in a study of T cell responses to AZD1222 COVID-19 vaccine. Assay: immunoSEQ multiplex PCR; the TCRdb copy retains only in-frame clones and omits some. The sample shows under 150,000 clones, around nine tenths of them seen only once. The sample consisted of peripheral blood, taken on day 0 of AZD1222 vaccination. The origin of the receptors is an adult in good health.

The chain joins TRBV5-4 to TRBJ1-2; 7 nucleotides line up with TRBD1. Germline V gene data show CDR1 as SGHNT and CDR2 as YYREEE (reference sequence). V lost 6 bases and J lost 1; bases outside the gene matches: 12. CDR3 length: 16 residues. The CDR3 reads CASTKPTTGVNYGYTF. CDR3 coding DNA: TGTGCCAGCACCAAACCGACTACAGGGGTTAACTATGGCTACACCTTC.

This sequence joins TRBV7-8 and TRBJ1-5; D might be TRBD1 (5 bases). Trimming left V 1 base short and J 5 bases short, with 6 bases between. The CDR3 covers 13 residues. Germline CDR1 SGHVS, CDR2 FQNEAQ. The CDR3 is CASSLDRYQPQHF. Written as DNA, the CDR3 is TGTGCCAGCAGCTTAGACAGGTATCAGCCCCAGCATTTT.

The CDR3 loop reads CASSPSSYEQYF. The CDR3, as DNA: TGTGCCAGCAGCCCATCCTCCTACGAGCAGTACTTC. J is TRBJ2-7 and V is TRBV7-8; D unclear. The CDR3 length is 12 residues. Deletions cut 5 bases from V and 0 bases from J, with 5 bases between. Germline V gene sequence: CDR1 SGHVS, CDR2 FQNEAQ.

This clone has more than one count but fewer than ten. This sequence joins TRBV25-1 and TRBJ1-5; D gene ambiguous. Germline CDR1 is MGHDK and CDR2 is SYGVNS. The CDR3 sequence is 14 residues long. Deletions cut 2 bases from V and 7 bases from J, with 12 bases between. This CDR3 is CASSELGIYQPQHF. DNA of the CDR3: TGTGCCAGCAGTGAACTAGGCATCTACCAGCCCCAGCATTTT.

The CDR3 DNA reads TGTGCCAGCAGCCAAGTTCAGGGCAATCTCTATGGCTACACCTTC. Encoded protein: CASSQVQGNLYGYTF. V usage is TRBV3-1 (or the pseudogene TRBV3-2) and J usage is TRBJ1-2, with D possibly TRBD1 on 5 matching bases. Trimming took off 1 base at V and 4 bases at J, with 13 bases between the two ends. The germline gives CDR1 LGHDT, CDR2 YNNKEL (reference sequence). The CDR3 is 15 residues long.

Comments on this clone: A junction end diverges from the germline sequence, so it may reflect a read error. This sequence joins TRBV27 and TRBJ2-3, with D perhaps matching TRBD1 (6 bases). Germline-derived CDR1 and CDR2 are MNHEY and SMNVEV (reference sequence). CDR3 length: 12 residues. The CDR3 loop reads CASTGDTYTQYF. The CDR3 coding sequence is TGTGCCAGTACCGGGGACACATATACGCAGTATTTT.

This chain uses TRBV28 with TRBJ2-3; D is unclear. CDR1 and CDR2 (germline): MDHEN, SYDVKM. The CDR3 loop spans 14 amino acids. V lost 2 bases and J lost 6, with 12 bases in between. CDR3 sequence reads: CASSLRLNLDTQYF. The CDR3 DNA reads TGTGCCAGCAGTTTAAGGCTGAACCTGGATACGCAGTATTTT.

This chain connects TRBV5-1 to TRBJ2-1; a possible D gene is TRBD2 (6 bases). Deletions cut 0 bases from V and 0 bases from J, with 10 bases between. Germline CDR1 and CDR2: SGHRS and YFSETQ. CDR3 length: 16 amino acids. CDR3 DNA: TGCGCCAGCAGCTTGGCTAGCGCGAGCTCCTACAATGAGCAGTTCTTC. This gives the protein CASSLASASSYNEQFF.

The V and J genes are TRBV6-5 and TRBJ2-5; unclear D gene. V lost 2 bases, J lost 7 bases, and 17 bases lay in between. This CDR3 is 15 amino acids long. CDR1 is MNHEY, CDR2 SVGAGI, per germline. CDR3 nucleotide sequence: TGTGCCAGCAGTTACGCCGGACGGAGTGCTGGGACCCAGTACTTC. As protein: CASSYAGRSAGTQYF.

This clone was seen a handful of times. CDR3 bases: TGTGCCAGCAGCTTCAGATCGGGAACAGGAGTCAGTAATTCACCCCTCCACTTT. It specifies CASSFRSGTGVSNSPLHF. The chain couples TRBV5-6 to TRBJ1-6; weak D call: TRBD1 (5 bases). The germline V gene encodes CDR1 SGHDT and CDR2 YYEEEE. The CDR3 is 18 amino acids. V was shortened by 2 bases and J by 6 bases, with 21 bases between the two germline ends.

The chain carries TRBV7-9 and TRBJ2-1, with 9 positions matching TRBD1. CDR3 size: 15 residues. CDR1 and CDR2 from the germline V gene are SEHNR and FQNEAQ (reference sequence). J gave up 4 bases and V 4 bases, and 5 bases lay outside the gene matches. CDR3 residues: CASSSRDREYNEQFF. In DNA form, the CDR3 reads TGTGCCAGCAGCTCCCGGGACAGGGAATACAATGAGCAGTTCTTC.

This clone was seen only once. The V gene is TRBV29-1, the J gene TRBJ2-3; TRBD2 matches at 16 bases. The junction had 6 bases not matched to a gene; V was cut back by 7 bases and J by 5 bases. Germline V gene sequence: CDR1 SQVTM, CDR2 ANQGSEA. The CDR3 is made up of 15 amino acids. CDR3 in amino acids: CSASGLAGGLDTQYF. Here the CDR3 DNA reads TGCAGCGCCTCGGGACTAGCGGGAGGGCTAGATACGCAGTATTTT.

The chain couples TRBV19 to TRBJ1-2; a possible D gene is TRBD1 (5 bases). The CDR3 consists of 13 residues. Trimming removed 5 bases from V and 8 bases from J, with 15 bases in between. Germline V lookup: CDR1 LNHDA, CDR2 SQIVND (reference sequence). The CDR3 loop is CASSPDLGTGYTF. CDR3 coding DNA: TGTGCCAGTAGTCCCGATCTGGGGACGGGCTACACCTTC.

The chain has TRBV11-1 and TRBJ2-3; D is tentatively TRBD1 or TRBD2 (5 bases each). V lost 0 bases to trimming and J lost 4 bases, with 11 bases between them. This CDR3 is 15 amino acids long. CDR1 and CDR2 (germline): SGHAT, FQDESV (reference sequence). The DNA of the CDR3 is TGTGCCAGCAGCTTAGCGGGGACCAATCCAGATACGCAGTATTTT. It specifies CASSLAGTNPDTQYF.

This chain joins TRBV7-2 and TRBJ1-2; 7 bases are a match to TRBD1. This CDR3 is built from 16 residues. Germline CDR1 is SGHTA and CDR2 is FQGNSA. Unmatched junction bases numbered 10, after V lost 5 bases and J lost 1 base. This chain's CDR3 is CASSAQVRDSNYGYTF. CDR3 nucleotide sequence: TGTGCCAGCAGCGCCCAAGTCCGGGACAGTAACTATGGCTACACCTTC.

This clone occurred once. The rearrangement links TRBV19 to TRBJ2-2; perhaps D is TRBD1 or TRBD2 (5 bases each). The V gene's germline CDR1 is LNHDA and CDR2 SQIVND (reference sequence). This CDR3 is 12 amino acids long. V was trimmed by 11 bases and J by 3 bases, leaving 10 bases between them. CDR3 DNA sequence: TGTGCCGGGGGAAGGGACACCGGGGAGCTGTTTTTT. It specifies CAGGRDTGELFF.

The chain links TRBV6-5 to TRBJ2-7; the match to TRBD1 covers 7 bases. V was clipped by 0 bases and J by 2 bases; unmatched bases: 4. The CDR3 is made up of 15 amino acids. Germline loops: CDR1 MNHEY, CDR2 SVGAGI. CDR3 nucleotides: TGTGCCAGCAGTTACTCTGGGGACAGAACCTACGAGCAGTACTTC. Translation gives CASSYSGDRTYEQYF.

This rearrangement joins TRBV4-3 to TRBJ1-1; possible D gene TRBD1, 5 bases. The CDR3 runs to 14 residues. V shed 1 base and J shed 5 bases, with 11 bases lying between them. CDR1 is LGHNA and CDR2 is YSLEER in the germline V gene. CDR3 coding DNA: TGCGCCAGCAGCCAAGTAGTGGGGGTTACTGAAGCTTTCTTT. This gives the protein CASSQVVGVTEAFF.

The chain combines TRBV11-2 with TRBJ2-1; D is possibly TRBD1 (7 bases). V was clipped by 5 bases and J by 6 bases, with 20 bases between them. The CDR3 consists of 16 residues. Germline V gives CDR1 SGHAT, CDR2 FQNNGV. The CDR3 is CASSEMRDSLANEQFF. CDR3 in DNA: TGTGCCAGCAGCGAAATGCGGGACAGCTTGGCCAATGAGCAGTTCTTC.

The V call is TRBV25-1, the J call TRBJ1-1; D remains unclear. This CDR3 has 13 residues. CDR1 is MGHDK and CDR2 is SYGVNS in the germline V gene. Trimming took off 0 bases at V and 3 bases at J, with 5 bases between the two ends. CDR3 sequence reads: CASSEYGDTEAFF. CDR3 in DNA: TGTGCCAGCAGTGAATATGGGGACACTGAAGCTTTCTTT.

The chain joins TRBV4-1 to TRBJ1-2, with TRBD1 matching over 12 bases. Per the germline V gene, CDR1 is MGHRA and CDR2 is YSYEKL. The junction had 7 bases not matched to a gene; V was cut back by 3 bases and J by 8 bases. CDR3 length: 15 residues. CDR3 region: CASSQMGQGAGGYTF. DNA for the CDR3: TGCGCCAGCAGCCAGATGGGACAGGGGGCAGGGGGCTACACCTTC.

The rearrangement joins TRBV11-3 to TRBJ2-1; TRBD2 aligns across 7 bases. Unmatched junction bases numbered 7, after V lost 3 bases and J lost 5 bases. The CDR3 length is 15 residues. Germline V gene lookup returns CDR1 SGHNT and CDR2 YENEEA. The CDR3 nucleotides read TGTGCCAGCAGCTTCCGGCCTAGCGGAAACAATGAGCAGTTCTTC. It is translated as CASSFRPSGNNEQFF.

V is TRBV7-3 and J is TRBJ2-1; 7 bases are a match to TRBD1. In germline, CDR1 is SGHTA, CDR2 FQGTGA. This CDR3 has 15 residues. The J segment lost 5 bases and the V segment lost 3 bases, leaving 7 bases of the junction unmatched. CDR3 protein: CASSFDRVQNNEQFF. The CDR3 DNA is TGTGCCAGCAGCTTTGACAGGGTCCAAAACAATGAGCAGTTCTTC.

The chain links TRBV7-8 to TRBJ1-1, with 12 bases aligning to TRBD1. The CDR3 sequence is 15 residues long. Germline V gene sequence: CDR1 SGHVS, CDR2 FQNEAQ. V dropped 3 bases and J dropped 4; count of bases not matched to a gene: 3. CDR3 amino acids: CASSLGQGASTEAFF. The CDR3 coding sequence is TGTGCCAGCAGCTTGGGACAGGGGGCGAGCACTGAAGCTTTCTTT.

This chain links TRBV2 with TRBJ2-7; no clear D. Germline CDR1 and CDR2: SNHLY and FYNNEI. The CDR3 extends over 15 amino acids. Deletions cut 4 bases from V and 2 bases from J, with 15 bases between. CDR3 nucleotides: TGTGCCAGCAGTGGTAGACGGATACCTACCTACGAGCAGTACTTC. It yields the protein CASSGRRIPTYEQYF.

The chain joins TRBV21-1 to TRBJ2-5; no check of the table's D call, TRBD1, against the DNA was made. TRBV21-1 is described as a pseudogene. CDR3 length equals 16 residues. The CDR3 DNA sequence: TGTGCCAGCAGCAACCTCGGACAGAACCTTCGTGAGACCCAGTACTTC. Protein product: CASSNLGQNLRETQYF.

The V call is TRBV9, the J call TRBJ2-1; 7 nucleotides line up with TRBD2. V lost 1 base and J lost 2; bases outside the gene matches: 6. This CDR3 is built from 16 residues. The germline V gene has CDR1 SGDLS and CDR2 YYNGEE. This chain's CDR3 is CASSVKGGSAYNEQFF. The CDR3 DNA sequence: TGTGCCAGCAGCGTAAAAGGCGGGAGCGCCTACAATGAGCAGTTCTTC.